The 6 T cell receptor beta chains in this list originate from one sample, sequenced in a study of blood T cell repertoires in COVID-19 (TCRdb year 2020). The library was made by the immunoSEQ multiplex PCR assay. TCRdb retrieved this table from immuneACCESS and kept in-frame rearrangements only. Not all clones are present; in checked studies, unresolved V genes account for under half, and no reason is known for the remainder. This sample gives 400,000 or so clones in total; less than 95% of them show up just once. Under 0.7% of the sample rests with the top ten. Sequencing used PBMCs or T cells enriched from blood (not recorded which). The origin of the receptors is a man aged 18 to 35 who had recovered from COVID-19.

The V gene is TRBV30, the J gene TRBJ1-6, with D unresolved. Germline CDR1 GTSNPN, CDR2 SVGIG (reference sequence). The CDR3 totals 15 residues. Trimming took off 4 bases at V and 6 bases at J, with 16 bases between the two ends. The CDR3, as DNA: TGTGCCTGGAATGGGTTGCAGGCTACTAATTCACCCCTCCACTTT. Its translation: CAWNGLQATNSPLHF. Together with reference TRBV30 and TRBJ1-6, the CDR3 gives the full variable domain: SQTIHQWPATLVQPVGSPLSLECTVEGTSNPNLYWYRQAAGRGLQLLFYSVGIGQISSEVPQNLSASRPQDRQFILSSKKLLLSDSGFYLCAWNGLQATNSPLHFGNGTRLTVT.

The rearrangement links TRBV6-1 to TRBJ1-3, with no clear D. The CDR3 runs 14 residues. Germline V CDR1 and CDR2: MNHNS, SASEGT. The ends were cut back, 3 bases at V and 4 bases at J, with 10 bases in the middle. CDR3 in amino acids: CASSDKSSGNTIYF. The CDR3 DNA sequence: TGTGCCAGCAGTGATAAGAGCTCCGGAAACACCATATATTTT.

The V and J genes are TRBV4-2 and TRBJ1-2, with 7 bases identical to TRBD1. The CDR3 runs 14 residues. V dropped 0 bases and J dropped 4; count of bases not matched to a gene: 2. Germline V gene data show CDR1 as LGHNA and CDR2 as YNFKEQ. The CDR3 coding sequence is TGTGCCAGCAGCCAAGAACAGGGGATCTATGGCTACACCTTC. Its translation: CASSQEQGIYGYTF.

The V gene is TRBV5-6, the J gene TRBJ2-1, with 10 bases matching TRBD2. Germline V lookup: CDR1 SGHDT, CDR2 YYEEEE. V shed 6 bases, J shed 5 bases, and the junction held 5 bases outside the gene matches. CDR3 size: 14 residues. CDR3 sequence reads: CASTAGLANNEQFF. Here the CDR3 DNA reads TGTGCCAGCACGGCGGGACTAGCGAACAATGAGCAGTTCTTC. Combining the CDR3 with reference TRBV5-6 and TRBJ2-1 gives the whole variable domain DAGVTQSPTHLIKTRGQQVTLRCSPKSGHDTVSWYQQALGQGPQFIFQYYEEEERQRGNFPDRFSGHQFPNYSSELNVNALLLGDSALYLCASTAGLANNEQFFGPGTRLTVL.

V usage is TRBV9 and J usage is TRBJ2-6; 9 bases are a match to TRBD1. Per germline, CDR1 SGDLS and CDR2 YYNGEE. V dropped 4 bases and J dropped 0; count of bases not matched to a gene: 8. The CDR3 loop spans 18 amino acids. This chain's CDR3 is CASSPLGQGSSGANVLTF. Written as DNA, the CDR3 is TGTGCCAGCAGCCCCCTGGGACAGGGCTCCTCTGGGGCCAACGTCCTGACTTTC.

Notes on this clone: The junction does not match germline at one end; this may be a read error. The gene calls are TRBV15 and TRBJ1-4; possibly TRBD1 for D (5 bases). CDR1 is LNHNV, CDR2 YYDKDF, per germline (reference sequence). The length of the CDR3 is 16 residues. The CDR3: CATNRDPQGSNEKLFF. For the CDR3, the DNA is TGTGCCACCAACAGAGATCCGCAGGGCTCTAATGAAAAACTGTTTTTT.